The 15 T cell receptor beta chains below were found in one sample sequenced in a study of T-cell reconstitution after alpha-beta-depleted transplantation in children. Library preparation (for TCRbeta) was performed with unique molecular identifiers. TCRdb processed the PCR reads anew with MiXCR; each CDR3 protein has one entry. The sample includes 250,000 to 300,000 distinct CDR3 sequences, over 9.5% of them seen just once. Sequenced material: PBMCs, taken before TCRalphabeta/CD19-depleted stem cell transplant. These receptors were obtained from a boy younger than two with acute myeloid leukemia, due to receive a stem cell transplant.

The V and J genes are TRBV12-3 or TRBV12-4 and TRBJ1-2, with no clear D. V was pared by 4 bases and J by 1 base, with 7 bases between. The CDR3 is made up of 13 amino acids. Written as DNA, the CDR3 is TGTGCCAGCAGTTCGGCAGATAACTATGGCTACACCTTC. Translation: CASSSADNYGYTF.

As concerns this clonotype: Relative to the germline gene, one junction end is altered; a read error may explain this. This chain uses TRBV7-9 with TRBJ2-1, with a possible D match to TRBD2 (6 bases). Germline V gene sequence: CDR1 SEHNR, CDR2 FQNEAQ (reference sequence). The CDR3 covers 15 residues. CDR3 loop: CASSSLAISYNVQFF. The CDR3 DNA sequence: TGTGCCAGCAGCTCCCTAGCGATCTCCTACAATGTGCAGTTCTTC.

In this sample, this clonotype turned up many times. The gene calls are TRBV20-1 and TRBJ2-3; the D is unclear. The germline V gene encodes CDR1 DFQATT and CDR2 SNEGSKA (reference sequence). V lost 1 base to trimming and J lost 3 bases, with 8 bases between them. The CDR3 has 13 residues. CDR3 in amino acids: CSARAMGTDTQYF. The CDR3, as DNA: TGCAGTGCTAGAGCGATGGGGACAGATACGCAGTATTTT.

There are many counts of this clonotype. The chain uses TRBV6-5 and TRBJ2-3; TRBD1 matches at 8 bases. The J segment lost 3 bases and the V segment lost 0 bases, leaving 5 bases of the junction unmatched. CDR1 and CDR2 (germline): MNHEY, SVGAGI. CDR3 length equals 16 residues. The CDR3 DNA reads as TGTGCCAGCAGTTACTCGTCAGGGGGCTGGACAGATACGCAGTATTTT. This gives the protein CASSYSSGGWTDTQYF.

This clonotype was seen repeatedly, ten times or more. J is TRBJ2-1 and V is TRBV27; 7 bases fit TRBD2. The CDR3 sequence is 15 residues long. Trimming removed 5 bases from V and 8 bases from J; junction bases left unmatched: 12. Germline CDR1 MNHEY, CDR2 SMNVEV (reference sequence). The CDR3 region has the DNA TGTGCCAGCAGTAGGCCCGCGGGAGCTGACGATGAGCAGTTCTTC. Translated, it gives CASSRPAGADDEQFF.

In its sample, this clonotype was seen many times. The chain uses TRBV5-1 and TRBJ2-7; TRBD1 matches 8 bases. This CDR3 is 13 amino acids long. The germline gives CDR1 SGHRS, CDR2 YFSETQ. With V trimmed by 4 bases and J by 6 bases, 6 bases remained unmatched. The CDR3 region is CASSPGQESEQYF. DNA for the CDR3: TGCGCCAGCAGCCCGGGACAGGAAAGCGAGCAGTACTTC.

V gene TRBV7-2 combines with J gene TRBJ1-2, with a weak D call TRBD1 (6 bases). This CDR3 has 16 residues. Germline V lookup: CDR1 SGHTA, CDR2 FQGNSA. Trimming took 1 base from V and 2 from J, leaving 14 bases between them. The CDR3 DNA is TGTGCCAGCAGCTTAGAGTCTTCCAGGGGAAACTATGGCTACACCTTC. It translates to CASSLESSRGNYGYTF.

This chain links TRBV3-1 with TRBJ1-1, with D uncertain. V lost 0 bases to trimming and J lost 2 bases, with 10 bases between them. The CDR3 runs to 15 residues. CDR1 and CDR2 from the germline V gene are LGHDT and YNNKEL (reference sequence). The CDR3 region is CASSQDLGYNTEAFF. As DNA, the CDR3 is TGTGCCAGCAGCCAAGATCTTGGGTACAACACTGAAGCTTTCTTT.

A remark on this clonotype: This may be a read error, as it is one base from a much larger clone. The chain carries TRBV7-2 and TRBJ2-7; tentatively, D is TRBD2 (5 bases). The germline V and J ends were trimmed by 8 bases and 2 bases, with 16 bases remaining between them. Germline CDR1 SGHTA, CDR2 FQGNSA. This CDR3 spans 14 amino acids. The CDR3 DNA reads TGTGCCAGCCGCCCGTGGACCGGGACCTACGAGCAGTACTTC. As protein: CASRPWTGTYEQYF.

This clonotype occurred a few times. One end of the junction fails to match germline, which may point to a read error. The CDR3 reads CASSQVKGRGGNKQFF. The CDR3, as DNA: TGTGCCAGCAGCCAAGTCAAGGGACGGGGAGGCAATAAGCAGTTCTTC. This chain links TRBV3-1 with TRBJ2-1, with a tentative D call TRBD2 (6 bases). Germline V gene sequence: CDR1 LGHDT, CDR2 YNNKEL (reference sequence). The CDR3 sequence is 16 residues long.

The chain is built from TRBV12-3 or TRBV12-4 and TRBJ2-3, with 14 nucleotides matching TRBD2. The CDR3 sequence is 19 residues long. With V trimmed by 6 bases and J by 0 bases, 11 bases remained unmatched. CDR3: CASSPGLAGGLISTDTQYF. CDR3 nucleotide sequence: TGTGCCAGCAGCCCCGGACTAGCGGGGGGCTTAATTAGCACAGATACGCAGTATTTT.

This clonotype was detected ten times or more. The gene calls are TRBV5-1 and TRBJ2-1, with no clear D. The V end lost 4 bases, the J end lost 4 bases, and 6 bases lay between the germline ends. The CDR3 has 12 amino acids. CDR1 SGHRS and CDR2 YFSETQ come from the germline V gene. Written as DNA, the CDR3 is TGCGCCAGCAGCCCGAATTACAATGAGCAGTTCTTC. Its translation: CASSPNYNEQFF.

This clonotype came up many times. V gene TRBV5-1 combines with J gene TRBJ2-2; D gene uncertain. Per germline, CDR1 SGHRS and CDR2 YFSETQ. Trimming removed 0 bases at V and 4 bases at J, with 4 bases between. The CDR3 contains 13 residues. CDR3 bases: TGCGCCAGCAGCTTGGACGGCACCGGGGAGCTGTTTTTT. It translates to CASSLDGTGELFF.

At least ten counts were recorded for this clonotype. V and J are TRBV9 and TRBJ2-7; D gene unclear. There are 13 residues in the CDR3. In germline, CDR1 is SGDLS, CDR2 YYNGEE. The ends were cut back, 0 bases at V and 6 bases at J, with 10 bases in the middle. This CDR3 reads CASSVAGFGEQYF. The CDR3 nucleotides read TGTGCCAGCAGCGTAGCGGGTTTTGGCGAGCAGTACTTC.

This clonotype was found many times. The V and J genes are TRBV7-7 and TRBJ2-2, with 7 positions matching TRBD2. The V gene's germline CDR1 is SSHAT and CDR2 FNYEAQ (reference sequence). The CDR3 is made up of 15 amino acids. Germline trimming cut 1 base from V and 5 bases from J; bases unmatched to any gene: 4. The CDR3, as DNA: TGTGCCAGCAGCTTAGAGTTAGCGGGTACCGGGGAGCTGTTTTTT. This gives the protein CASSLELAGTGELFF. Together with reference TRBV7-7 and TRBJ2-2, the CDR3 gives the full variable domain: GAGVSQSPRYKVTKRGQDVTLRCDPISSHATLYWYQQALGQGPEFLTYFNYEAQPDKSGLPSDRFSAERPEGSISTLTIQRTEQRDSAMYRCASSLELAGTGELFFGEGSRLTVL.